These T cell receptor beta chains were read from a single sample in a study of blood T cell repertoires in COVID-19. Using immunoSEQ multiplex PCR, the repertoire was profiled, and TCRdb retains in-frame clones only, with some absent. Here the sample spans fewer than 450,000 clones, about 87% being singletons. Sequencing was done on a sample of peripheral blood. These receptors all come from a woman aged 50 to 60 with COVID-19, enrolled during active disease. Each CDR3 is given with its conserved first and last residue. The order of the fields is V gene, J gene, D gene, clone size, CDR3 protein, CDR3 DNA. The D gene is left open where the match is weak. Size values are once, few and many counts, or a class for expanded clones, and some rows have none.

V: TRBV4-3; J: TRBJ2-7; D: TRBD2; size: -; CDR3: CASSQGGAGGIYEQYF; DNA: TGCGCCAGCAGCCAAGGAGGAGCGGGAGGGATCTACGAGCAGTACTTC
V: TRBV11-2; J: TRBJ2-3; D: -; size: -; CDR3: CASSLEGRGRDTQYF; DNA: TGTGCCAGCAGCTTAGAGGGGAGGGGGAGAGATACGCAGTATTTT
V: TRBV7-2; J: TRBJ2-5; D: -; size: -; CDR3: CASSHRTGKTQYF; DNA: TGTGCCAGCAGCCACCGCACGGGGAAGACCCAGTACTTC
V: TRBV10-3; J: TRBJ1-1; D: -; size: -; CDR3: CAITSPGRSGTEAFF; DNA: TGTGCCATCACCTCCCCGGGGAGGAGCGGGACTGAAGCTTTCTTT
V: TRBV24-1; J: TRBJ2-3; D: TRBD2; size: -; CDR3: CATSRGLARSTDTQYF; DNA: TGTGCCACCAGCCGGGGACTAGCGCGCAGCACAGATACGCAGTATTTT
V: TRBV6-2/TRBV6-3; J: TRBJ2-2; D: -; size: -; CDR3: CASSYAGQNTGELFF; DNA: TGTGCCAGCAGTTACGCCGGACAGAACACCGGGGAGCTGTTTTTT
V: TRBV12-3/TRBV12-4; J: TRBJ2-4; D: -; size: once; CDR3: CASSPHPGIQYF; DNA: TGTGCCAGCAGTCCCCACCCCGGCATTCAGTACTTC
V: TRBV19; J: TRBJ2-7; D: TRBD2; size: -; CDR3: CASSILAGGKYEQYF; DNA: TGTGCCAGTAGTATTCTAGCGGGAGGGAAATACGAGCAGTACTTC
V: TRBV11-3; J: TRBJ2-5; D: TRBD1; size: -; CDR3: CASSPGQGAMETQYF; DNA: TGTGCCAGCAGCCCGGGACAGGGGGCGATGGAGACCCAGTACTTC
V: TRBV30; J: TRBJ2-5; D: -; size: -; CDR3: CAWNREETQYF; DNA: TGTGCCTGGAATCGGGAAGAGACCCAGTACTTC
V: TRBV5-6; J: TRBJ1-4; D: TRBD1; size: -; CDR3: CASTSTGVREKLFF; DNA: TGTGCCAGCACCTCAACAGGGGTGCGAGAAAAACTGTTTTTT
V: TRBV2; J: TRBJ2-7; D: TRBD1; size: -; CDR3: CASSEVIGQGGYEQYF; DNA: TGTGCCAGCAGTGAAGTTATTGGACAGGGTGGCTACGAGCAGTACTTC
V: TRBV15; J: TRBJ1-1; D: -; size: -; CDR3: CATSRDYRGTNTEAFF; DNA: TGTGCCACCAGCAGAGATTATAGGGGAACAAACACTGAAGCTTTCTTT
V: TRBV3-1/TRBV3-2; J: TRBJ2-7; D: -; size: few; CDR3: CASSQGLPSGSYEQYF; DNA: TGTGCCAGCAGCCAAGGACTCCCCAGTGGGTCCTACGAGCAGTACTTC
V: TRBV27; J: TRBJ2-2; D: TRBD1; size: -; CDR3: CASSFFSLTGGAGELFF; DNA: TGTGCCAGCAGTTTTTTTTCTCTGACAGGGGGCGCCGGGGAGCTGTTTTTT
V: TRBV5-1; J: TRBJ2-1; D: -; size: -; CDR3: CASSLGPSVKVSPYNEQFF; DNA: TGCGCCAGCAGCTTGGGCCCTAGTGTTAAGGTTTCTCCTTACAATGAGCAGTTCTTC
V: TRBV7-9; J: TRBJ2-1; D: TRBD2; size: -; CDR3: CASSPTGLARFNEQFF; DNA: TGTGCCAGCAGCCCCACGGGACTAGCTCGTTTCAATGAGCAGTTCTTC
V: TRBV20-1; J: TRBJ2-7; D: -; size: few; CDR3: CSADLALEQYF; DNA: TGCAGTGCGGATCTAGCCCTCGAGCAGTACTTC
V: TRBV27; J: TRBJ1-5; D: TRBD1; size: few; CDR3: CASSPGTGYSNQPQHF; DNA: TGTGCCAGCAGTCCCGGGACAGGTTATAGCAATCAGCCCCAGCATTTT
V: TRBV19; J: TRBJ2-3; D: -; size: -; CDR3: CASSIEVQGQQYF; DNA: TGTGCCAGTAGTATAGAGGTGCAGGGCCAGCAGTATTTT